Presented here are 8 T cell receptor beta chains from one specimen sequenced in a study of T cell responses to AZD1222 COVID-19 vaccine. TCRdb's table, derived via immunoSEQ multiplex PCR, lists solely in-frame clones and lacks some. The data hold 150,000 to 200,000 clones, with about 90% observed a single time. The sample here was peripheral blood, taken 28 days after the second AZD1222 dose. These receptors all come from an adult who received the AZD1222 COVID-19 vaccine.

This chain connects TRBV20-1 to TRBJ2-7, with D possibly TRBD1 on 5 matching bases. V lost 6 bases, J lost 5 bases, and 11 bases lay in between. CDR1 and CDR2 (germline): DFQATT, SNEGSKA (reference sequence). This CDR3 has 11 amino acids. CDR3 sequence: CSAEIGDEQYF. CDR3 nucleotides: TGCAGTGCCGAAATAGGGGACGAGCAGTACTTC.

The rearrangement joins TRBV18 to TRBJ1-3; D not resolved. This CDR3 is built from 15 residues. V lost 3 bases, J lost 0 bases, and 9 bases lay in between. CDR1 is KGHSH, CDR2 LQKENI, per germline. The CDR3 DNA follows: TGTGCCAGCTCACCCGGTTTGGCCTCTGGAAACACCATATATTTT. This translates into CASSPGLASGNTIYF.

The chain combines TRBV7-9 with TRBJ2-5; 11 bases are shared with TRBD1. V lost 5 bases to trimming and J lost 2 bases; unmatched junction nucleotides: 7. CDR1 SEHNR and CDR2 FQNEAQ come from the germline V gene (reference sequence). The CDR3 is 16 residues long. The CDR3 DNA reads TGTGCCAGCAGCACCGGACAGGGGGCGAGTCAAGAGACCCAGTACTTC. Its translation: CASSTGQGASQETQYF.

The chain uses TRBV6-1 and TRBJ2-7; no firm D call. Trimming removed 1 base at V and 3 bases at J, with 7 bases between. This CDR3 contains 13 residues. Germline loops: CDR1 MNHNS, CDR2 SASEGT. The CDR3 loop is CASSEGADYEQYF. The CDR3 DNA follows: TGTGCCAGCAGTGAAGGGGCGGACTACGAGCAGTACTTC.

In this sample, this clone turned up once. J is TRBJ2-2 and V is TRBV10-3, with 9 positions matching TRBD1. There are 14 residues in the CDR3. CDR1 is ENHRY, CDR2 SYGVKD, per germline. V lost 10 bases to trimming and J lost 5 bases; unmatched junction nucleotides: 8. The CDR3 spells CASKQGAATGELFF. In DNA form, the CDR3 reads TGTGCCAGCAAACAGGGGGCCGCAACCGGGGAGCTGTTTTTT.

The J gene is TRBJ2-7, the V gene TRBV7-2, with D perhaps matching TRBD2 (6 bases). Germline V gene sequence: CDR1 SGHTA, CDR2 FQGNSA. V was trimmed by 3 bases and J by 2 bases, leaving 11 bases between them. The CDR3 has 14 residues. The CDR3 DNA reads TGTGCCAGCAGCTTCGGGGGAGACCCCTACGAGCAGTACTTC. Its translation is CASSFGGDPYEQYF.

This chain connects TRBV18 to TRBJ1-4, with 7 bases identical to TRBD1. With 0 bases clipped from V and 14 bases from J, the junction kept 6 bases outside the gene matches. CDR1 and CDR2 from the germline V gene are KGHSH and LQKENI. The CDR3 extends over 13 amino acids. CDR3 sequence (DNA): TGTGCCAGCTCACCACCGACAGGGATCGTTCTGTTTTTT. Its translation: CASSPPTGIVLFF. The full variable domain, rest sourced from reference TRBV18 and TRBJ1-4, is NAGVMQNPRHLVRRRGQEARLRCSPMKGHSHVYWYRQLPEEGLKFMVYLQKENIIDESGMPKERFSAEFPKEGPSILRIQQVVRGDSAAYFCASSPPTGIVLFFGSGTQLSVL.

The V and J genes are TRBV12-3 or TRBV12-4 and TRBJ1-1, with D possibly matching TRBD1 (6 bases). Deletions cut 6 bases from V and 1 base from J, with 9 bases between. The CDR3 consists of 13 residues. The CDR3 loop reads CASRKGQNTEAFF. Written as DNA, the CDR3 is TGTGCCAGCAGGAAGGGACAGAACACTGAAGCTTTCTTT.